Each of the 28 T cell receptor beta chains below was sequenced from the same sample in a study of CD8+ T cells in alopecia areata. The treatment here: oral pan-JAK inhibitor, 5-10 mg twice daily. Extraction of RNA preceded its reverse transcription into cDNA, which served as the sequencing template. The repertoire was sequenced with immunoSEQ multiplex PCR; TCRdb's copy has only in-frame clones and lacks some. The table lists around 200,000 clones, around 60% of them singletons. Specimen: CD4+ T cells sorted from blood, collected at week 4, from a patient treated with tofacitinib. Source of these receptors: a human donor with alopecia areata.

This chain connects TRBV5-1 to TRBJ1-2, with a possible D match to TRBD1 (6 bases). In germline, CDR1 is SGHRS, CDR2 YFSETQ. This CDR3 region has 15 residues. Trimming shortened V by 0 bases and J by 4 bases, and 13 bases separated the two germline ends. The CDR3 DNA reads TGCGCCAGCAGCTTGGCGGGGGCGCGGGCCTATGGCTACACCTTC. It is translated as CASSLAGARAYGYTF.

The chain joins TRBV7-2 to TRBJ2-7, with D tentatively TRBD1 (6 bases). Trimming removed 6 bases at V and 0 bases at J, with 12 bases between. The length of the CDR3 is 14 residues. Looked up from germline, CDR1 is SGHTA and CDR2 is FQGNSA. In DNA, the CDR3 is TGTGCCAGCAGTCGACAGGTCAACTCCTACGAGCAGTACTTC. Residues: CASSRQVNSYEQYF.

V gene TRBV29-1 combines with J gene TRBJ2-1; D not certain. This CDR3 has 14 residues. CDR1 and CDR2 (germline): SQVTM, ANQGSEA. Trimming took 4 bases from V and 0 from J, leaving 10 bases between them. The CDR3 here is CSVVRYFSYNEQFF. The CDR3 region has the DNA TGCAGCGTTGTTCGGTACTTCTCCTACAATGAGCAGTTCTTC.

The sample holds one count of this clone. The V call is TRBV4-1, the J call TRBJ2-1; 9 bases are a match to TRBD2. Germline CDR1 reads MGHRA; CDR2 reads YSYEKL. The trim removed 2 bases at V and 0 bases at J, leaving 5 bases unmatched. CDR3 length equals 17 residues. The CDR3 region is CASSQTLSGSSYNEQFF. In DNA, the CDR3 is TGCGCCAGCAGCCAAACCCTTAGCGGGAGCTCCTACAATGAGCAGTTCTTC.

The chain carries TRBV10-1 and TRBJ2-7; D is undetermined. The CDR3 contains 11 residues. Germline values: CDR1 WNHNN, CDR2 SYGVQD (reference sequence). Trimming took 3 bases from V and 7 from J, leaving 7 bases between them. The CDR3 spells CASSDGREQYF. CDR3 sequence (DNA): TGCGCCAGCAGTGATGGAAGGGAGCAGTACTTC.

The genes are TRBV5-1 and TRBJ1-2; TRBD1 aligns across 10 bases. Germline loops: CDR1 SGHRS, CDR2 YFSETQ. The CDR3 loop spans 16 amino acids. The ends lost 4 bases at V and 2 bases at J; junction bases unmatched: 8. Written as DNA, the CDR3 is TGCGCCAGCAGCCCAACCTCGGGACAGGGGAACTATGGCTACACCTTC. It yields the protein CASSPTSGQGNYGYTF.

The chain is built from TRBV27 and TRBJ1-5, with D perhaps TRBD1 (5 bases). The CDR3 is made up of 15 amino acids. Per the germline V gene, CDR1 is MNHEY and CDR2 is SMNVEV (reference sequence). Trimming stripped 6 bases from V and 2 bases from J, with 14 bases between. The CDR3 spells CASREVGAGNQPQHF. The CDR3 DNA sequence: TGTGCCAGCAGAGAGGTTGGGGCGGGCAATCAGCCCCAGCATTTT.

The chain uses TRBV5-8 and TRBJ1-5; D gene ambiguous. V was shortened by 9 bases and J by 5 bases, with 12 bases between the two germline ends. CDR3 length: 12 residues. Germline V gives CDR1 SGHTS, CDR2 YDEGEE. CDR3 DNA sequence: TGTGCCACCTCCGCGACGGATCAGCCCCAGCATTTT. Amino acids: CATSATDQPQHF.

The chain links TRBV4-1 to TRBJ1-2, with D possibly being TRBD1 (6 bases). This CDR3 spans 17 amino acids. The germline CDR1 and CDR2 sequences are MGHRA and YSYEKL. Trimming cost V 0 bases and J 3 bases, with 17 bases left between them. CDR3 in DNA: TGCGCCAGCAGCCAAGATATCGTGGCAGGGGAAGACTATGGCTACACCTTC. As protein: CASSQDIVAGEDYGYTF.

In its sample, this clone was seen a few times. V is TRBV20-1 and J is TRBJ2-7; D remains unclear. CDR1 DFQATT and CDR2 SNEGSKA come from the germline V gene (reference sequence). The CDR3 covers 11 residues. The CDR3 DNA reads as TGCTCCCCTCTGATAGCATACGAGCAGTACTTC. Translated, it gives CSPLIAYEQYF.

This chain connects TRBV5-1 to TRBJ2-1; 11 bases agree with TRBD2. Germline V gene lookup returns CDR1 SGHRS and CDR2 YFSETQ. The V segment lost 4 bases and the J segment 6 bases; nucleotides outside the gene matches: 9. The CDR3 loop spans 16 amino acids. DNA for the CDR3: TGCGCCAGCAGCAGACTACTAGCGGGAGAAGGCAATGAGCAGTTCTTC. Amino acid sequence: CASSRLLAGEGNEQFF.

A few counts support this clone. The chain combines TRBV29-1 with TRBJ2-6; no firm D call. Trimming took off 3 bases at V and 0 bases at J, with 6 bases between the two ends. This CDR3 region has 14 residues. Germline-derived CDR1 and CDR2 are SQVTM and ANQGSEA. The CDR3 DNA reads TGCAGCGTTGATATAAACTCTGGGGCCAACGTCCTGACTTTC. Translating gives CSVDINSGANVLTF. The full variable domain, completed using reference TRBV29-1 and TRBJ2-6, is SAVISQKPSRDICQRGTSLTIQCQVDSQVTMMFWYRQQPGQSLTLIATANQGSEATYESGFVIDKFPISRPNLTFSTLTVSNMSPEDSSIYLCSVDINSGANVLTFGAGSRLTVL.

This chain uses TRBV28 with TRBJ2-1, with D tentatively TRBD1 (6 bases). There are 14 residues in the CDR3. Per germline, CDR1 MDHEN and CDR2 SYDVKM. The V gene lost 8 bases and the J gene lost 2 bases, with 13 bases spanning the gap. CDR3 in amino acids: CASWLQGPYNEQFF. As DNA, the CDR3 is TGTGCCAGCTGGTTGCAGGGGCCCTACAATGAGCAGTTCTTC.

J is TRBJ2-3 and V is TRBV7-2; 8 bases map to TRBD2. The V and J ends lost 6 bases and 4 bases, in that order; junction bases with no gene match: 9. Per the germline V gene, CDR1 is SGHTA and CDR2 is FQGNSA. CDR3 length equals 15 residues. The CDR3 DNA is TGTGCCAGCAGGAAAACTAGCGGCGGGCCAGATACGCAGTATTTT. Translating it yields CASRKTSGGPDTQYF. Complete variable domain (other parts from reference TRBV7-2 and TRBJ2-3): GAGVSQSPSNKVTEKGKDVELRCDPISGHTALYWYRQSLGQGLEFLIYFQGNSAPDKSGLPSDRFSAERTGGSVSTLTIQRTQQEDSAVYLCASRKTSGGPDTQYFGPGTRLTVL.

This clone was observed a few times. The V and J genes are TRBV19 and TRBJ2-1; 9 bases agree with TRBD2. Trimming removed 8 bases from V and 5 bases from J; junction bases left unmatched: 16. This CDR3 spans 17 amino acids. Germline CDR1 is LNHDA and CDR2 is SQIVND (reference sequence). CDR3 loop: CASGYRSGRNSNNEQFF. As DNA, the CDR3 is TGTGCCAGTGGGTATAGGAGCGGGAGGAACTCAAACAATGAGCAGTTCTTC.

This chain connects TRBV4-2 to TRBJ2-7, with 14 bases aligning to TRBD2. CDR1 LGHNA and CDR2 YNFKEQ come from the germline V gene. The CDR3 totals 17 residues. V dropped 1 base and J dropped 0; count of bases not matched to a gene: 2. The CDR3: CASSQGLAGGHSYEQYF. CDR3 DNA: TGTGCCAGCAGCCAAGGACTAGCGGGAGGGCACTCCTACGAGCAGTACTTC.

This clone was observed a handful of times. The J gene is TRBJ2-7, the V gene TRBV30; D remains unclear. Trimming cost V 3 bases and J 0 bases, with 21 bases left between them. CDR1 and CDR2 (germline): GTSNPN, SVGIG (reference sequence). This CDR3 is 17 amino acids long. The CDR3: CAWSGSIGRTDSYEQYF. CDR3 bases: TGTGCCTGGAGCGGATCCATCGGACGGACGGACTCCTACGAGCAGTACTTC. The variable domain in full, completed from reference TRBV30 and TRBJ2-7, reads SQTIHQWPATLVQPVGSPLSLECTVEGTSNPNLYWYRQAAGRGLQLLFYSVGIGQISSEVPQNLSASRPQDRQFILSSKKLLLSDSGFYLCAWSGSIGRTDSYEQYFGPGTRLTVT.

A note on this clone: Other DNA sequences in this specimen translate into the identical CDR3. This chain connects TRBV18 to TRBJ2-5; no reliable D call. The CDR3 loop spans 12 amino acids. Trimming took 2 bases from V and 2 from J, leaving 3 bases between them. CDR1 and CDR2 from the germline V gene are KGHSH and LQKENI. The chain's CDR3 is CASSPGQETQYF. The DNA of the CDR3 is TGTGCCAGCTCACCAGGGCAAGAGACCCAGTACTTC.

This clone turned up a few times. The identical CDR3 is also encoded by other nucleotide sequences in the sample. This chain uses TRBV29-1 with TRBJ2-3; D is uncertain. This CDR3 is 13 amino acids long. Germline V CDR1 and CDR2: SQVTM, ANQGSEA. V lost 3 bases and J 2 bases, leaving 9 bases between the germline ends. CDR3 in amino acids: CSVDAENTDTQYF. The CDR3 bases are TGCAGCGTTGATGCGGAAAACACAGATACGCAGTATTTT.

This clone was picked up a small number of times. The chain combines TRBV4-1 with TRBJ2-6; weak D call: TRBD1 (6 bases). Germline V gene lookup returns CDR1 MGHRA and CDR2 YSYEKL. The CDR3 runs to 18 residues. Trimming took off 0 bases at V and 2 bases at J, with 14 bases between the two ends. Here the CDR3 reads CASSQEGAQGTGANVLTF. The CDR3 DNA is TGCGCCAGCAGCCAAGAAGGGGCACAGGGTACTGGGGCCAACGTCCTGACTTTC.

The rearrangement uses TRBV30 and TRBJ1-1; D remains ambiguous. Germline CDR1 GTSNPN, CDR2 SVGIG (reference sequence). The CDR3 is made up of 11 amino acids. Trimming cost V 2 bases and J 5 bases, with 6 bases left between them. CDR3 amino acids: CAWSSGTEAFF. The DNA of the CDR3 is TGTGCCTGGAGTTCCGGGACTGAAGCTTTCTTT.

The chain couples TRBV6-5 to TRBJ1-1, with no clear D. CDR3 length: 13 amino acids. V was cut by 7 bases and J by 1 base, with 10 bases left in between. The V gene's germline CDR1 is MNHEY and CDR2 SVGAGI. This chain's CDR3 is CASTRSRNTEAFF. The CDR3 DNA sequence: TGTGCCAGCACGAGGAGCAGGAACACTGAAGCTTTCTTT.

This clone was detected only a few times. The CDR3 here is CASSLAQVDGYTF. The CDR3 DNA reads as TGCGCCAGCAGCTTGGCACAGGTCGATGGCTACACCTTC. The V and J genes are TRBV5-1 and TRBJ1-2, with D tentatively TRBD1 (5 bases). The CDR3 is 13 residues long. CDR1 is SGHRS and CDR2 is YFSETQ in the germline V gene. V was shortened by 0 bases and J by 6 bases, with 9 bases between the two germline ends.

This clone was counted only a few times. The V call is TRBV18, the J call TRBJ2-5; 12 bases match TRBD1. The germline gives CDR1 KGHSH, CDR2 LQKENI. CDR3 length equals 16 residues. J lost 5 bases, V lost 4 bases, and 8 bases had no gene match. The CDR3 DNA follows: TGTGCCAGCTCACGCGGGACAGGGGGCGCTGAGGAGACCCAGTACTTC. Translating it yields CASSRGTGGAEETQYF.

This clone was detected only a few times. The chain has TRBV2 and TRBJ2-5; TRBD1 matches at 7 bases. V dropped 3 bases and J dropped 4; count of bases not matched to a gene: 8. The CDR3 loop spans 15 amino acids. CDR1 and CDR2 from the germline V gene are SNHLY and FYNNEI. The CDR3 coding sequence is TGTGCCAGCAGTGACGACAGGGTTGGTGGAGAGACCCAGTACTTC. Translating gives CASSDDRVGGETQYF.

The chain has TRBV11-1 and TRBJ2-1; D ambiguous. V was pared by 5 bases and J by 8 bases, with 10 bases between. The CDR3 contains 12 residues. CDR1 is SGHAT, CDR2 FQDESV, per germline (reference sequence). The CDR3 sequence is CASSPPRDEQFF. DNA for the CDR3: TGTGCCAGCAGCCCCCCCAGAGATGAGCAGTTCTTC.

A few counts support this clone. The chain uses TRBV2 and TRBJ2-2; a weak D match, TRBD1 (6 bases). From germline, CDR1 is SNHLY and CDR2 FYNNEI. The CDR3 runs 11 residues. V gave up 7 bases and J gave up 11 bases, with 11 bases separating them. This CDR3 reads CASNYRVELFF. The CDR3 DNA is TGTGCCAGCAATTACAGGGTAGAGCTGTTTTTT.

The chain carries TRBV7-8 and TRBJ2-2; the D is unclear. The CDR3 spans 14 residues. Germline CDR1 reads SGHVS; CDR2 reads FQNEAQ. The V end was cut by 2 bases, the J end by 3 bases, with 7 bases between. The CDR3 coding sequence is TGTGCCAGCAGCTTACGACGATACACCGGGGAGCTGTTTTTT. It yields the protein CASSLRRYTGELFF.